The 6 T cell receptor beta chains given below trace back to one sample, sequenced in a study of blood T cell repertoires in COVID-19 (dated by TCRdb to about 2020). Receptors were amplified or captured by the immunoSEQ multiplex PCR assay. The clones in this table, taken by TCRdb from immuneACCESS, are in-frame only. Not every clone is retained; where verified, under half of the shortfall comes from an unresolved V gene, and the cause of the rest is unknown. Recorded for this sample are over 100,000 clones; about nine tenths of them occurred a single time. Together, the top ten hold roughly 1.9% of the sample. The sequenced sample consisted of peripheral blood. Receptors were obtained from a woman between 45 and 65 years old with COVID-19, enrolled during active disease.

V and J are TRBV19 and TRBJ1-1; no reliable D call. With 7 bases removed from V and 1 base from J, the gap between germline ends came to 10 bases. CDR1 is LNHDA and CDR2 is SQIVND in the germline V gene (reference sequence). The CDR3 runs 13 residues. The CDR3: CASTLGRNTEAFF. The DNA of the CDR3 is TGTGCCAGTACCCTGGGGAGGAACACTGAAGCTTTCTTT.

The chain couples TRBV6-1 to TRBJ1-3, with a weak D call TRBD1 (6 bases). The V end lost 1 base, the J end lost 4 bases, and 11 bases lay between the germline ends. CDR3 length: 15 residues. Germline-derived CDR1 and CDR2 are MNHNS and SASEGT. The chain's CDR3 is CASSEGTGTGNTIYF. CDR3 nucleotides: TGTGCCAGCAGTGAAGGGACCGGGACAGGAAACACCATATATTTT.

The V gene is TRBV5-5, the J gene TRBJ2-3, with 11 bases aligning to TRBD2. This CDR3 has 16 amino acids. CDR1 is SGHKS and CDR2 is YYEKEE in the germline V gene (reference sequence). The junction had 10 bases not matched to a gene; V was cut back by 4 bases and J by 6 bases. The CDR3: CASSTLLAGARDTQYF. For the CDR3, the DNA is TGTGCCAGCAGCACTCTACTAGCGGGGGCCCGGGATACGCAGTATTTT.

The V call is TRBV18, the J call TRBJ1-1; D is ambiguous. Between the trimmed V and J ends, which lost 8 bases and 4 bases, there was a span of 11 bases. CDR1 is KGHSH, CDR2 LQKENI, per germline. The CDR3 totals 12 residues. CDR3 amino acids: CASRPSGTEAFF. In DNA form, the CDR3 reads TGTGCCAGCCGCCCTTCGGGCACTGAAGCTTTCTTT.

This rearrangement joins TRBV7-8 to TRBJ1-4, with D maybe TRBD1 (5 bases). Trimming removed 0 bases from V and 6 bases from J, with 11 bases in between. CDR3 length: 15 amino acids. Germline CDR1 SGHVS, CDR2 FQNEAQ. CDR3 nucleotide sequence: TGTGCCAGCAGCTTAGCCTGGGGGGAATATGAAAAACTGTTTTTT. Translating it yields CASSLAWGEYEKLFF.

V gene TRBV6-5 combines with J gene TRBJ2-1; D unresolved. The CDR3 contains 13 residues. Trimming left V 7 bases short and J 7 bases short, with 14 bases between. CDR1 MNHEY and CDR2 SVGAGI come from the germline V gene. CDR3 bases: TGTGCCAGCAAGAATTTACTTTCTAATGAGCAGTTCTTC. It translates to CASKNLLSNEQFF.